This T cell receptor (beta chain) is drawn from a study of immune characterization of retroperitoneal liposarcoma (dated by TCRdb to between 2018 and 2020). Library prep was done by PCR. The sample was run on a NextSeq 500. TCRdb's own reprocessing of the public reads used fastp at Q25 and MiXCR and kept productive beta chains. One record per CDR3 amino acid sequence lists the most common genes and DNA. For this sample there are more than 700 distinct CDR3 sequences; under 35% appear just once. The leading ten clones occupy about a fifth of the sample. Turning to this clonotype: Its recognized antigen is unknown. It has no much larger one-base neighbor in the sample; base qualities were not kept.

The CDR3 goes from the cysteine to the phenylalanine over 16 residues. CDR3 DNA is the only sequence kept; it has 48 bases, read in frame from the first base. CDR1 and CDR2 are drawn from the germline V gene (reference sequence): MNHEY, SMNVEV. The germline V and J ends show losses of 5 bases and 10 bases respectively, and no gene match explains 19 bases of the junction. Sequenced: tumor tissue. The chain employs TRBV27 and TRBJ1-1; 7 middle bases align to TRBD1. This clonotype originated in a male donor with retroperitoneal liposarcoma. Here is the DNA: TGTGCCAGCAGTCCACCCTACTTGGCAGGGGGTTTTGGAGCTTTCTTT. This yields the protein CASSPPYLAGGFGAFF.